By frequency in the sample, the clone carrying this T cell receptor (beta chain) is large. Its specificity is not known. Treatment reported: roughly ten-day PBMC culture with coronavirus spike peptide pools or control peptides (ViraFEST assay). Cultures of PBMCs, some 2 million per well, were set up with roughly 9.5 IU/ml IL-2 and roughly 9.5 ug/ml peptide pools. The medium had half its volume replaced with fresh IL-2 medium on days 3 and 7. Oncomine TCR Beta short-read sequencing was applied to DNA from cultured CD4+ T cells. TCRdb called the PCR reads again in MiXCR, with one record for every CDR3 protein. Of some 11,000 distinct CDR3 sequences in the sample, 38% were seen once. There are 13 residues in the CDR3. CDR1 and CDR2 from the germline V gene are MNHNS and SASEGT. The junction had 7 bases not matched to a gene; V was cut back by 6 bases and J by 5 bases. The sample belongs to a study of vaccination and CD4 T cells after COVID-19. Overall study context: The study drew post-COVID samples a median approximately 100 days after diagnosis (range 35 to 161). Overlapping spike peptides of SARS-CoV-2, HCoV-NL63, HCoV-OC43 and HCoV-229E were used, and cells were stimulated with them.

The source material was cultured CD4+ T cells from blood. This TCR was recovered from a human donor with COVID-19. The chain recombines TRBV6-1 with TRBJ2-7; TRBD1 aligns across 7 bases. This CDR3 reads CASSSRQGHEQYF. The CDR3, as DNA: TGTGCCAGCAGCTCCCGACAGGGCCACGAGCAGTACTTC.